These 20 T cell receptor beta chains share one sample of origin, sequenced in a study of human T cells and chemical hapten exposure. TCRdb re-analysed the RACE reads in MiXCR, keeping a single row per CDR3 protein. The sample includes under 100,000 distinct CDR3 sequences, 10% of them seen just once. Time point reported: patch test 2, 6 weeks after DPC sensitization. Stated treatment: therapeutic diphenylcyclopropenone sensitization with weekly scalp DPC. Material: whole blood, obtained in connection with sensitization to the hapten diphenylcyclopropenone (DPC). The receptor source for this set is a woman in her forties or fifties with alopecia areata. Some clones in this sample may be carry-over from other donors' samples.

The chain carries TRBV7-2 and TRBJ2-7; TRBD1 agrees at 8 bases. Trimming at V came to 2 bases and at J to 4 bases, leaving 7 bases not matched to a gene. In germline, CDR1 is SGHTA, CDR2 FQGNSA. This CDR3 spans 15 amino acids. The CDR3 is CASSLKDRATYEQYF. The CDR3 DNA is TGTGCCAGCAGCTTAAAGGACAGGGCGACATACGAGCAGTACTTC.

This clonotype was counted a few times. The chain is built from TRBV12-3 or TRBV12-4 and TRBJ1-5, with unresolved D. Trimming shortened V by 3 bases and J by 6 bases, and 12 bases separated the two germline ends. The CDR3 is 14 residues long. Here the CDR3 reads CASSFGGFGQPQHF. CDR3 nucleotides: TGTGCCAGCAGTTTTGGAGGGTTTGGTCAGCCCCAGCATTTT.

Comment on this clonotype: With a much larger clone just one base away, this may be a read error. Given the absence of the conserved phenylalanine or tryptophan at the CDR3 end, a read error is likely. This rearrangement joins TRBV6-5 to TRBJ1-1; a weak D match, TRBD1 (5 bases). This CDR3 is 15 amino acids long. CDR1 is MNHEY, CDR2 SVGAGI, per germline. Trimming removed 2 bases at V and 1 base at J, with 11 bases between. The DNA of the CDR3 is TGTGCCAGCAGTTACCAGGGTCGGAAGAACACTGAAGCTTTCTTA. It specifies CASSYQGRKNTEAFL.

V usage is TRBV5-1 and J usage is TRBJ2-1; D tentatively reads TRBD1 or TRBD2 (5 bases each). Germline V CDR1 and CDR2: SGHRS, YFSETQ. There are 13 residues in the CDR3. Trimming took off 4 bases at V and 6 bases at J, with 11 bases between the two ends. In DNA form, the CDR3 reads TGCGCCAGCAGCCTCGGGACGGTCAATGAGCAGTTCTTC. It codes for CASSLGTVNEQFF.

This clonotype came up many times. V and J are TRBV7-9 and TRBJ2-5; 7 nucleotides agree with TRBD2. Germline V gene lookup returns CDR1 SEHNR and CDR2 FQNEAQ (reference sequence). The V and J ends lost 4 bases and 3 bases, in that order; junction bases with no gene match: 14. This CDR3 has 17 amino acids. This CDR3 reads CASSSWRGGSPKETQYF. The CDR3, as DNA: TGTGCCAGCAGCTCCTGGAGGGGAGGGAGCCCCAAAGAGACCCAGTACTTC.

This clonotype appeared many times. CDR3 coding DNA: TGTGCCAGCAGCCCCCCCGGTGGAGCCAAAAACATTCAGTACTTC. Encoded protein: CASSPPGGAKNIQYF. The genes are TRBV12-3 or TRBV12-4 and TRBJ2-4; D is unresolved. Trimming took 6 bases from V and 0 from J, leaving 12 bases between them. There are 15 residues in the CDR3.

This rearrangement joins TRBV4-3 to TRBJ2-7; 7 nucleotides agree with TRBD2. CDR1 and CDR2 (germline): LGHNA, YSLEER. Trimming took 0 bases from V and 6 from J; bases not matched to a gene: 14. This CDR3 spans 17 amino acids. The chain's CDR3 is CASSQDPPGGLLGEQYF. The CDR3 DNA reads as TGCGCCAGCAGCCAAGACCCACCGGGAGGCCTTTTGGGCGAGCAGTACTTC.

The gene calls are TRBV7-9 and TRBJ2-7, with D uncertain. Germline CDR1 reads SEHNR; CDR2 reads FQNEAQ (reference sequence). The CDR3 contains 12 residues. V was trimmed by 2 bases and J by 6 bases, leaving 8 bases between them. Here the CDR3 reads CASSLFGREQYF. The CDR3, as DNA: TGTGCCAGCAGCTTATTCGGGCGCGAGCAGTACTTC.

This clonotype was counted many times. This sequence joins TRBV2 and TRBJ1-1; D might be TRBD1 (5 bases). The V gene lost 7 bases and the J gene lost 5 bases, with 20 bases spanning the gap. The germline gives CDR1 SNHLY, CDR2 FYNNEI. The CDR3 runs to 15 residues. This CDR3 reads CASMVGALLRTEAFF. DNA for the CDR3: TGTGCCAGCATGGTTGGGGCCCTCCTTCGGACTGAAGCTTTCTTT.

This clonotype turned up a few times. A much more abundant neighbour one base away suggests this may be a read error. V and J are TRBV3-1 and TRBJ1-5; D possibly corresponds to TRBD1 (6 bases). Germline assignment: CDR1 LGHDT and CDR2 YNNKEL (reference sequence). The CDR3 is 12 residues long. As DNA, the CDR3 is TGTGCCAGCAGCCAAACAGGACAGCCCCGGCATTTT. Protein sequence: CASSQTGQPRHF.

This clonotype occurred many times. The genes are TRBV28 and TRBJ1-2; D is ambiguous. Deletions cut 4 bases from V and 1 base from J, with 10 bases between. The CDR3 has 14 amino acids. Per the germline V gene, CDR1 is MDHEN and CDR2 is SYDVKM. The CDR3 region is CASSSSPLNYGYTF. CDR3 bases: TGTGCCAGCAGTTCATCGCCCCTTAACTATGGCTACACCTTC.

This clonotype was seen repeatedly, ten times or more. This chain links TRBV6-5 with TRBJ1-6; D is undetermined. CDR3 length: 15 amino acids. Trimming left V 0 bases short and J 8 bases short, with 11 bases between. Germline lookup yields CDR1 MNHEY and CDR2 SVGAGI. The CDR3 region is CASSYSHTGDSPLHF. The CDR3 bases are TGTGCCAGCAGTTACTCGCATACGGGTGATTCACCCCTCCACTTT.

About this clonotype itself: This clone may be a read error of a much larger clone one base away. The chain links TRBV29-1 to TRBJ2-1; 12 nucleotides align to TRBD2. Trimming took 2 bases from V and 0 from J; bases not matched to a gene: 11. This CDR3 has 19 amino acids. Germline CDR1 SQVTM, CDR2 ANQGSEA. This CDR3 is CSVETGLAGGLSSYNEQFF. The CDR3 nucleotides are TGCAGCGTTGAAACGGGGCTAGCGGGAGGGTTAAGCTCCTACAATGAGCAGTTCTTC.

In this sample, this clonotype turned up a few times. A read error may account for a junction end that differs from germline. V usage is TRBV3-1 and J usage is TRBJ2-7; D gene ambiguous. Per germline, CDR1 LGHDT and CDR2 YNNKEL (reference sequence). This CDR3 contains 12 residues. This CDR3 reads CASSQGLTPPSF. As DNA, the CDR3 is TGTGCCAGCAGCCAAGGACTCACCCCGCCGTCCTTC.

A few counts support this clonotype. CDR3 nucleotides: TGCAGTGCATCTTCAGGCTCCTACGAGCAGTACTTC. Amino acids: CSASSGSYEQYF. The J gene is TRBJ2-7, the V gene TRBV20-1; D remains unclear. Germline V CDR1 and CDR2: DFQATT, SNEGSKA (reference sequence). This CDR3 spans 12 amino acids. Trimming took off 6 bases at V and 0 bases at J, with 9 bases between the two ends.

This clonotype occurred a few times. The chain uses TRBV28 and TRBJ2-1; TRBD2 is a possible D gene (7 bases). V was pared by 10 bases and J by 9 bases, with 19 bases between. This CDR3 region has 13 residues. CDR1 and CDR2 from the germline V gene are MDHEN and SYDVKM. CDR3 in amino acids: CAILTRGATEQFF. CDR3 nucleotide sequence: TGTGCCATCCTAACCCGGGGGGCAACTGAGCAGTTCTTC.

As for this clonotype: One base away lies a much larger clone, so this may be a sequencing read error. V usage is TRBV20-1 and J usage is TRBJ2-7; 8 bases are a match to TRBD2. The J segment lost 7 bases and the V segment lost 4 bases, leaving 9 bases of the junction unmatched. The CDR3 is 13 residues long. The V gene's germline CDR1 is DFQATT and CDR2 SNEGSKA (reference sequence). The DNA of the CDR3 is TGCAGTGCTAAACGGGAGGGCCTGGCGGAGCAGTACTTC. This translates into CSAKREGLAEQYF.

The rearrangement joins TRBV12-3 or TRBV12-4 to TRBJ1-1; TRBD1 matches 8 bases. The V and J ends lost 4 bases and 11 bases, in that order; junction bases with no gene match: 9. The CDR3 runs to 13 residues. The CDR3 spells CASSSPQGELAFF. DNA of the CDR3: TGTGCCAGCAGTTCCCCACAGGGGGAATTGGCTTTCTTT.

This clonotype appeared many times. The chain links TRBV18 to TRBJ2-7; D is perhaps TRBD2 (6 bases). CDR1 is KGHSH, CDR2 LQKENI, per germline. V was clipped by 0 bases and J by 6 bases, with 15 bases between them. The CDR3 is 15 residues long. CDR3 sequence reads: CASSPPVQGGGEQYF. CDR3 bases: TGTGCCAGCTCACCACCTGTCCAGGGAGGTGGCGAGCAGTACTTC.

This clonotype was counted a few times. The gene calls are TRBV28 and TRBJ2-2; D is ambiguous. V dropped 8 bases and J dropped 5 bases, with 9 bases sitting between them. Germline CDR1 reads MDHEN; CDR2 reads SYDVKM. The CDR3 is made up of 12 amino acids. The CDR3 region is CASSVATGELFF. In DNA, the CDR3 is TGTGCCAGCTCGGTCGCGACCGGGGAGCTGTTTTTT.